This TCR beta chain was profiled in a study of shared clonotypes between healthy human individuals (dated by TCRdb to the early 2020s). Concerning the study at large: The cohort included three men and a couple of women between 18 and 49 years of age. For each donor, CD4 naive and CD4 memory were each given three plates, CD8 naive was given two plates, and CD8 memory was given one plate. The study deeply sequenced blood TCR repertoires of five healthy adults to estimate repertoire size and the extent of clonotype sharing between individuals. Libraries were prepared and TCR repertoires were sequenced by different laboratories using diverse techniques, in order to increase sequencing depth and limit assay-specific biases. Per donor, leukapheresis produced somewhere between about 0.9 and 9.5 billion PBMCs.

The donors were healthy, HIV-negative adults who had no recently reported acute infections or vaccinations. Only Caucasian adults living in Nashville, Tennessee, USA were represented among the donors. CD4+ T cells were enriched by magnetic negative selection, after which naive cells were positively selected on CD45RA and the negative fraction was taken as the memory subset. Blood was collected by leukapheresis, and PBMCs were isolated by Ficoll-Histopaque density gradient centrifugation and then cryopreserved in liquid nitrogen vapor phase. Analytical flow cytometry was used to check the purity and quantity of every magnetically sorted T cell population. Genomic DNA was isolated from each sorted fraction and quantified by UV absorbance on a Nanodrop 2000c. Regarding this clone: The clone's antigen remains unknown. No much larger clonotype is one base removed from it; base qualities were not supplied.

The investigation overall reported the following: Incomplete sequencing was indicated by rarefaction of sorted-subset datasets, despite the large sequencing depth. Compared with non-shared clonotypes, clonotypes shared by all four sorted-subset donors had higher generation probabilities. Pairwise subsampling led to the expectation that sequencing depth would affect the degree of clonotype sharing among donors. Because the study included only a small number of donors, the genetic and exposure-history diversity represented was limited. Across a few donors, around 5% of naive CD4, 3.5% of naive CD8, about 2.3% of memory CD4, and over 0.35% of memory CD8 clonotypes were shared. Only blood was sampled, and tissue TCR repertoires likely differ from those in blood. Naive subsets generally had larger estimated clonotype richness than memory subsets.

Using the deep immunoSEQ assay, TCR CDR3 regions were amplified from genomic DNA by multiplex PCR. Extracted genomic DNA from each cell subset was spread evenly across all wells of several immunoSEQ 96-well plates, with each plate serving as a replicate. For sorted subsets, about 200 ng genomic DNA, equal to 25,000 to 35,000 T cell genomes, was loaded into each replicate PCR. Purified libraries were measured with a Qubit 3.0 fluorometer, size-checked on a Bioanalyzer 2100, and measured again with the KAPA Library Quantification kit. Every immunoSEQ 96-well plate was sequenced on a dedicated single-read 150-cycle Illumina NextSeq 550 flow cell. The authors' pipeline ran thus. Because only junctional sequences without quality scores were contained in the immunoSEQ output, filtering matching that applied to full-length reads could not be performed. Sequences were annotated with PyIR, a Python wrapper for IgBLAST v1.9, using IMGT germline references to assign V/J genes and CDR3. Any read was removed if the V/J assignment was weak (E-value above 1e-6), the CDR3 was missing, or the read contained stop codons, out-of-frame junctions, or ambiguous translated residues. A V3J clonotype was defined by an identical inferred V gene, J gene, and CDR3 amino acid sequence. The percentage overlap between two repertoires was calculated by dividing the number of shared unique clonotypes by the size of the smaller repertoire. Three approaches were used to assess repertoire richness: RTK rarefaction, the Chao1 estimator, and Recon v2.1 estimates of unobserved clonotypes. Generation probabilities were computed with OLGA for all TCRbeta clonotypes obtained by the gDNA method from a handful of donors. TCRdb's version of the immuneACCESS table is confined to in-frame rearrangements and falls short of the full clone set. An unresolved V gene accounts for under half of the shortfall where checked; the remainder is of unknown origin. V and J calls and clone size follow that table, whereas D and trimming were derived from the DNA. The sample records 180,000 or so clones, approximately 95% of which are singletons. The ten top clones hold more than 0.06% of the sample.

This TCR derives from a woman aged 25-40 years in good health. Sequencing used naive CD4+ T cells sorted from blood. The label giving this sample's cell subset or site can be read as: CD45RA+ positively selected.

The nucleotide sequence is TGCGCCAGCAGAGAACCAGCGGTGAAAACCTCCTACGAGCAGTACTTC. This gives the protein CASREPAVKTSYEQYF. The sequence joins TRBV10-2 to TRBJ2-7; a tentative D match to TRBD2 spans 5 bases. According to the germline V gene, CDR1 reads WSHSY and CDR2 reads SAAADI. Between the V and J ends, shortened by 6 bases and 0 bases respectively, the junction contains 18 bases. Spanning cysteine to phenylalanine, the CDR3 consists of 16 amino acids. Of all the DNA, just the CDR3 is kept, 48 bases in frame from base 1.